The 27 T cell receptor beta chains listed next were all sequenced from one sample in a study of regulatory T cells in long-lasting Graves disease. Time point given: newly diagnosed GD, antithyroid drugs for less than 3 months. Isolated PBMC RNA provided the starting material for the TCR library. CDR3-region Arm-PCR and iRepertoire HTBI primers produced the TCR beta libraries. TCRdb independently ran MiXCR on the multiplex PCR reads; one entry per CDR3 protein. Of approximately 210,000 distinct CDR3 sequences in the sample, approximately 16% were seen once. Sequencing used peripheral blood mononuclear cells (PBMCs), obtained at new diagnosis, from a patient treated with antithyroid drugs. These receptors originate from a female donor with Graves disease.

Points on this clonotype: A read error likely explains this, since a far larger clone differs by one base. This chain joins TRBV2 and TRBJ1-1; D may be TRBD1 (5 bases). The CDR3 contains 14 residues. The germline V gene has CDR1 SNHLY and CDR2 FYNNEI. V gave up 5 bases and J gave up 7 bases, with 17 bases separating them. CDR3 residues: CASSRSGAALEAFF. The CDR3 region has the DNA TGTGCCAGCAGTAGATCCGGGGCAGCCCTTGAAGCTTTCTTT.

In this sample, this clonotype turned up many times. V and J are TRBV6-2 or TRBV6-3 and TRBJ2-2, with 7 positions matching TRBD1. The junction had 7 bases not matched to a gene; V was cut back by 6 bases and J by 3 bases. Germline V CDR1 and CDR2: MNHEY, SVGEGT. The CDR3 covers 15 residues. The CDR3 spells CASSRGQADTGELFF. For the CDR3, the DNA is TGTGCCAGCAGCCGCGGACAGGCCGACACCGGGGAGCTGTTTTTT.

This clonotype has at least ten counts. V is TRBV6-2 or TRBV6-3 and J is TRBJ1-2; D may be TRBD1 (5 bases). The CDR3 contains 12 residues. V was pared by 6 bases and J by 5 bases, with 10 bases between. CDR1 is MNHEY, CDR2 SVGEGT, per germline. The CDR3 is CASRSEGYGYTF. As DNA, the CDR3 is TGTGCCAGCAGGTCGGAGGGGTATGGCTACACCTTC.

J is TRBJ2-7 and V is TRBV5-5; D gene unclear. The end of the DNA fits TRBJ2-5 better, so the J call may be wrong. Germline V gene lookup returns CDR1 SGHKS and CDR2 YYEKEE (reference sequence). The CDR3 spans 15 residues. CDR3 sequence reads: CASSLVRAQSATQYF. For the CDR3, the DNA is TGTGCCAGCAGCTTGGTTCGGGCCCAGAGTGCGACCCAGTACTTC.

This clonotype was recorded at least ten times. V usage is TRBV27 and J usage is TRBJ1-1; 8 positions match TRBD1. The trim removed 6 bases at V and 3 bases at J, leaving 9 bases unmatched. Per germline, CDR1 MNHEY and CDR2 SMNVEV (reference sequence). The CDR3 runs to 15 residues. CDR3 sequence (DNA): TGTGCCAGCAGCCGAGACGGGACAGGTTACACTGAAGCTTTCTTT. Translated, it gives CASSRDGTGYTEAFF.

V and J are TRBV6-1 and TRBJ2-3, with D possibly matching TRBD1 (5 bases). The J call may be faulty, since TRBJ2-7 better matches the DNA end. CDR1 and CDR2 from the germline V gene are MNHNS and SASEGT. This CDR3 spans 18 amino acids. The CDR3 DNA is TGTGCCAGCAGTGGGCCCCTGACCAGGGAAGGGTCACCCTACGAGCAGTACTTC. It translates to CASSGPLTREGSPYEQYF.

The sample holds many counts of this clonotype. The genes are TRBV10-1 and TRBJ2-7; either TRBD1 or TRBD2 may fit D (5 bases each). The length of the CDR3 is 12 residues. Per the germline V gene, CDR1 is WNHNN and CDR2 is SYGVQD (reference sequence). The V gene lost 3 bases and the J gene lost 4 bases, with 7 bases spanning the gap. The CDR3 loop is CASSDGGYEQYF. The DNA for the CDR3 is TGCGCCAGCAGTGATGGGGGTTACGAGCAGTACTTC.

This clonotype has a handful of counts. The J gene is TRBJ2-7, the V gene TRBV4-1; D may match TRBD1 or TRBD2 (5 bases each). The germline V gene has CDR1 MGHRA and CDR2 YSYEKL. The V gene lost 1 base and the J gene lost 6 bases, with 31 bases spanning the gap. CDR3 size: 20 residues. The CDR3 DNA is TGCGCCAGCAGCCAAGGCGTACTTCGAAGGCAGACAGTGTTAGAGGGCGAGCAGTACTTC. Amino acids: CASSQGVLRRQTVLEGEQYF.

The V gene is TRBV5-1, the J gene TRBJ2-2; 8 nucleotides match TRBD2. The CDR3 runs 16 residues. Germline CDR1 is SGHRS and CDR2 is YFSETQ. J gave up 4 bases and V 4 bases, and 9 bases lay outside the gene matches. The CDR3 bases are TGCGCCAGCAGCGGGACTAGAGGGTTTATCACCGGGGAGCTGTTTTTT. Protein: CASSGTRGFITGELFF.

This clonotype was seen at least ten times. The chain recombines TRBV7-2 with TRBJ2-5; TRBD2 matches 14 bases. V trimming: 0 bases; J trimming: 1 base; junction bases outside the gene matches: 22. CDR3 length: 24 amino acids. Germline CDR1 SGHTA, CDR2 FQGNSA. CDR3 DNA: TGTGCCAGCAGCTTAGCGCACTTCCCCCGCCGACCCGGGACTAGCGGGAGCTCCCAAGAGACCCAGTACTTC. This gives the protein CASSLAHFPRRPGTSGSSQETQYF.

This clonotype was observed many times. The V call is TRBV2, the J call TRBJ1-2, with D possibly TRBD1 on 5 matching bases. V was pared by 7 bases and J by 8 bases, with 14 bases between. Germline CDR1 and CDR2: SNHLY and FYNNEI. There are 12 residues in the CDR3. The CDR3 region is CASKEGTEGYTF. The CDR3 coding sequence is TGTGCCAGCAAGGAGGGGACGGAGGGCTACACCTTC.

The gene calls are TRBV24-1 and TRBJ2-1, with TRBD2 matching over 9 bases. J was trimmed by 8 bases and V by 9 bases; bases with no gene match: 4. The germline V gene encodes CDR1 KGHDR and CDR2 SFDVKD. This CDR3 is built from 12 residues. The CDR3 loop reads CATGAGGDEQFF. In DNA, the CDR3 is TGTGCCACCGGGGCGGGAGGGGATGAGCAGTTCTTC.

As concerns this clonotype: A much more abundant neighbour one base away suggests this may be a read error. The J gene is TRBJ1-5, the V gene TRBV7-3; D gene ambiguous. There are 14 residues in the CDR3. The germline CDR1 and CDR2 sequences are SGHTA and FQGTGA. CDR3 region: CASNLGGRHQPQHF. The DNA of the CDR3 is TGTGCCAGCAACTTAGGAGGTAGGCATCAGCCCCAGCATTTT.

This clonotype was detected many times. The chain combines TRBV20-1 with TRBJ2-7; 7 bases are shared with TRBD2. This CDR3 is 11 amino acids long. The V segment lost 5 bases and the J segment 4 bases; nucleotides outside the gene matches: 2. Germline values: CDR1 DFQATT, CDR2 SNEGSKA (reference sequence). The CDR3 loop reads CSALSGYEQYF. CDR3 nucleotides: TGCAGTGCTCTTAGCGGGTACGAGCAGTACTTC.

The table lists this clonotype with a few counts. The rearrangement uses TRBV4-1 and TRBJ2-7; 9 bases are a match to TRBD2. CDR1 MGHRA and CDR2 YSYEKL come from the germline V gene. The CDR3 extends over 15 amino acids. With 4 bases clipped from V and 2 bases from J, the junction kept 6 bases outside the gene matches. The CDR3 DNA reads TGCGCCAGCAGCCCGGGACTAGCACAAACCTACGAGCAGTACTTC. It translates to CASSPGLAQTYEQYF.

The V gene is TRBV6-1, the J gene TRBJ1-4, with no clear D. The CDR3 is made up of 13 amino acids. The V end was cut by 7 bases, the J end by 5 bases, with 11 bases between. Germline CDR1 is MNHNS and CDR2 is SASEGT. CDR3 amino acids: CASNLDYNEKLFF. The CDR3 bases are TGTGCCAGCAACCTCGATTACAATGAAAAACTGTTTTTT.

Details on this clonotype: One junction end disagrees with the germline gene, perhaps due to a read error. The chain is built from TRBV11-3 and TRBJ2-5, with D possibly matching TRBD1 (6 bases). Per the germline V gene, CDR1 is SGHNT and CDR2 is YENEEA. This CDR3 is built from 11 residues. The CDR3 DNA reads as TGTGCCAGCAGCTTCCGCCGGGACATCTTCTTC. It is translated as CASSFRRDIFF.

This clonotype occurred once. This sequence joins TRBV7-9 and TRBJ2-7, with D tentatively TRBD1 or TRBD2 (6 bases each). Looked up from germline, CDR1 is SEHNR and CDR2 is FQNEAQ (reference sequence). Trimming removed 2 bases from V and 2 bases from J, with 13 bases in between. There are 15 residues in the CDR3. The CDR3 region is CASSLRGASTYEQYF. The DNA of the CDR3 is TGTGCCAGCAGCTTAAGGGGGGCGTCGACCTACGAGCAGTACTTC.

In this sample, this clonotype turned up many times. The V gene is TRBV7-2, the J gene TRBJ2-7; 7 bases are shared with TRBD2. CDR1 is SGHTA, CDR2 FQGNSA, per germline. This CDR3 is 14 amino acids long. The junction had 8 bases not matched to a gene; V was cut back by 5 bases and J by 4 bases. The chain's CDR3 is CASSLGGTPYEQYF. For the CDR3, the DNA is TGTGCCAGCAGCCTCGGGGGGACTCCTTACGAGCAGTACTTC.

The rearrangement links TRBV7-2 to TRBJ2-5, with a tentative D call TRBD1 (5 bases). The CDR3 consists of 14 residues. V lost 5 bases and J lost 5, with 15 bases in between. Germline assignment: CDR1 SGHTA and CDR2 FQGNSA. The CDR3 is CASSVGVATETQYF. The CDR3, as DNA: TGTGCCAGCAGCGTAGGGGTAGCTACGGAGACCCAGTACTTC.

This clonotype came up many times. V is TRBV6-2 or TRBV6-3 and J is TRBJ2-1; TRBD2 matches at 11 bases. Germline V CDR1 and CDR2: MNHEY, SVGEGT. V lost 6 bases, J lost 5 bases, and 6 bases stayed unmatched. The CDR3 runs 15 residues. The DNA for the CDR3 is TGTGCCAGCAGATTCCTAGCGGGAGGCGACAATGAGCAGTTCTTC. Translating gives CASRFLAGGDNEQFF.

This clonotype was detected ten times or more. V usage is TRBV27 and J usage is TRBJ2-7; TRBD1 or TRBD2 may be the D gene (7 bases each). There are 17 residues in the CDR3. Germline V gene lookup returns CDR1 MNHEY and CDR2 SMNVEV (reference sequence). Deletions cut 0 bases from V and 2 bases from J, with 17 bases between. The CDR3: CASSLSIREGAPYEQYF. CDR3 sequence (DNA): TGTGCCAGCAGTTTATCCATCAGGGAGGGGGCCCCCTACGAGCAGTACTTC.

CDR3 nucleotide sequence: TGCAGTGCTAGGGACACTAATAGCAATCAGCCCCAGCATTTT. It is translated as CSARDTNSNQPQHF. The V gene is TRBV20-1, the J gene TRBJ1-5; D is perhaps TRBD1 (5 bases). This CDR3 is built from 14 residues. V dropped 3 bases and J dropped 0 bases, with 9 bases sitting between them. The germline V gene encodes CDR1 DFQATT and CDR2 SNEGSKA (reference sequence).

This clonotype showed up many times. The DNA of the CDR3 is TGTGCCTGGAGTGTAGGGGTACAATCACCCCTCCACTTT. This codes for CAWSVGVQSPLHF. The V call is TRBV30, the J call TRBJ1-6; D possibly corresponds to TRBD1 (5 bases). Germline V lookup: CDR1 GTSNPN, CDR2 SVGIG (reference sequence). V was cut by 0 bases and J by 10 bases, with 10 bases left in between. The length of the CDR3 is 13 residues.

In its sample, this clonotype was seen many times. The gene calls are TRBV29-1 and TRBJ1-4; 7 bases agree with TRBD1. Germline CDR1 and CDR2: SQVTM and ANQGSEA. The CDR3 runs 13 residues. Unmatched junction bases numbered 8, after V lost 5 bases and J lost 8 bases. The CDR3 bases are TGCAGCGTTTCAGGGGGGCTGGGGGAAAAACTGTTTTTT. Protein product: CSVSGGLGEKLFF. Using reference TRBV29-1 and TRBJ1-4 for the parts outside the CDR3, the full variable domain is SAVISQKPSRDICQRGTSLTIQCQVDSQVTMMFWYRQQPGQSLTLIATANQGSEATYESGFVIDKFPISRPNLTFSTLTVSNMSPEDSSIYLCSVSGGLGEKLFFGSGTQLSVL.

The CDR3, as DNA: TGCAGTGCTAGTCGGGCGGGAGAGGATACCGGGGAGCTGTTTTTT. This encodes CSASRAGEDTGELFF. V and J are TRBV20-1 and TRBJ2-2; the match to TRBD2 covers 7 bases. V was clipped by 3 bases and J by 5 bases; unmatched bases: 9. Germline V gene data show CDR1 as DFQATT and CDR2 as SNEGSKA (reference sequence). The CDR3 consists of 15 residues.

This clonotype was counted many times. The rearrangement joins TRBV2 to TRBJ2-2, with 8 bases aligning to TRBD1. J lost 5 bases, V lost 6 bases, and 5 bases had no gene match. This CDR3 has 14 residues. CDR1 SNHLY and CDR2 FYNNEI come from the germline V gene. The CDR3 loop is CASRVQGGTGELFF. CDR3 bases: TGTGCCAGCAGGGTACAGGGGGGAACCGGGGAGCTGTTTTTT.